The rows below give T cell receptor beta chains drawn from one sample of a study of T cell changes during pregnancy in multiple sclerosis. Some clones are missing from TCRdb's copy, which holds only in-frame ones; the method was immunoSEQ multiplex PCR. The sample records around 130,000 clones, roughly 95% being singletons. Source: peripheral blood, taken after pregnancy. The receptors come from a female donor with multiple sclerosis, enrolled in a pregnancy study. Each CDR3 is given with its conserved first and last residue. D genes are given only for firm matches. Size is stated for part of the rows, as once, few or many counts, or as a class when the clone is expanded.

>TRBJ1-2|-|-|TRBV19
CASLQDNYGYTF
TGTGCCAGTCTACAGGACAACTATGGCTACACCTTC
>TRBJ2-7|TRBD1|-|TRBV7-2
CASSLVGQSYEQYF
TGTGCCAGCAGCTTAGTGGGACAGTCATACGAGCAGTACTTC
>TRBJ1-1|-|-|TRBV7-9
CASSRTENTEAFF
TGTGCCAGCAGCCGGACAGAGAACACTGAAGCTTTCTTT
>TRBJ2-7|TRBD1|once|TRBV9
CASSASGQGNYEQYF
TGTGCCAGCAGCGCCTCCGGACAGGGGAATTACGAGCAGTACTTC
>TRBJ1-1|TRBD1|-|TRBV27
CASSSDRGGGTEAFF
TGTGCCAGCAGTTCGGACAGGGGCGGTGGAACTGAAGCTTTCTTT
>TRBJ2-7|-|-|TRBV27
CASSPRHFFSYEQYF
TGTGCCAGCAGTCCTCGACATTTCTTTTCCTACGAGCAGTACTTC
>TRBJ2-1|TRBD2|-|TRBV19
CASSPNLWGGGRGEQFF
TGTGCCAGTAGCCCTAACCTCTGGGGAGGCGGGAGGGGTGAGCAGTTCTTC
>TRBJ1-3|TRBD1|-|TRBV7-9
CASSLGQGTGNTIYF
TGTGCCAGCAGCTTGGGACAGGGAACTGGAAACACCATATATTTT
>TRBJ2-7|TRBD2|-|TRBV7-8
CASSPGTSGRARGEQYF
TGTGCCAGCAGCCCCGGGACTAGCGGGAGGGCCCGGGGTGAGCAGTACTTC
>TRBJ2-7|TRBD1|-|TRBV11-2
CASRKTGRGEQYF
TGTGCCAGCAGAAAGACAGGGCGCGGAGAGCAGTACTTC
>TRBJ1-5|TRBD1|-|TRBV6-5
CASRPQGVVNQPQHF
TGTGCCAGCAGGCCACAGGGGGTAGTCAATCAGCCCCAGCATTTT
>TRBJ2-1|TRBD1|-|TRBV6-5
CASRRGQVRYNEQFF
TGTGCCAGCAGACGGGGACAGGTCCGATACAATGAGCAGTTCTTC
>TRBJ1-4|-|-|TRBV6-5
CASRPGGTNEKLFF
TGTGCCAGCCGCCCGGGGGGGACTAATGAAAAACTGTTTTTT
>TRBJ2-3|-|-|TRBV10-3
CAISFAAGATDTQYF
TGTGCCATCAGTTTCGCTGCGGGGGCCACAGATACGCAGTATTTT
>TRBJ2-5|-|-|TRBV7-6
CASSLGPRAGTQYF
TGTGCCAGCAGCTTAGGGCCCCGAGCGGGGACCCAGTACTTC
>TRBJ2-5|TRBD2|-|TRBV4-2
CASSQDWTSGRAGEETQYF
TGTGCCAGCAGCCAAGATTGGACTAGCGGGAGGGCAGGTGAAGAGACCCAGTACTTC
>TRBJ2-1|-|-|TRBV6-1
CASSEGLFEFVGEQFF
TGTGCCAGCAGTGAAGGTCTGTTTGAATTTGTCGGTGAGCAGTTCTTC
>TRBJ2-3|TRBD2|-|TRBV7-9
CASSLGGGRAEDTQYF
TGTGCCAGCAGCTTAGGTGGCGGGAGGGCCGAAGATACGCAGTATTTT
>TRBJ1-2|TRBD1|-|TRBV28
CASSDGTGKDYGYTF
TGTGCCAGCAGTGACGGGACAGGGAAGGACTATGGCTACACCTTC
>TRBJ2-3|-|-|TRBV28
CASSFVAKLSDTQYF
TGTGCCAGCAGTTTTGTTGCTAAACTCTCGGATACGCAGTATTTT
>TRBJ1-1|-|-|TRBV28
CASRGTGSYTEAFF
TGTGCCAGCAGGGGGACTGGGTCGTACACTGAAGCTTTCTTT
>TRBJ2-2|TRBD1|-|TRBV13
CASSTKQGTDTGELFF
TGTGCCAGCAGCACAAAACAGGGGACAGACACCGGGGAGCTGTTTTTT
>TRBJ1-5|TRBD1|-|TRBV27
CASSKTGDSNQPQHF
TGTGCCAGCAGCAAGACAGGGGACAGCAATCAGCCCCAGCATTTT
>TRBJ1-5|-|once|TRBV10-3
CAISELTGLNQPQHF
TGTGCCATCAGTGAGTTAACAGGCCTCAATCAGCCCCAGCATTTT
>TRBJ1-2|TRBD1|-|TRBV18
CASSPKSDQGASYGYTF
TGTGCCAGCTCACCAAAAAGTGATCAGGGGGCTTCCTATGGCTACACCTTC
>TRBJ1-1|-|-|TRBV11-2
CASSLGGMAEAFF
TGTGCCAGCAGCCTGGGAGGGATGGCTGAAGCTTTCTTT
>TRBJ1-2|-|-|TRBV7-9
CASSYQTRNYGYTF
TGTGCCAGCAGCTACCAGACACGCAACTATGGCTACACCTTC
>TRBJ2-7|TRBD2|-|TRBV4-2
CASSQDPAGYYEQYF
TGTGCCAGCAGCCAAGATCCAGCGGGGTACTACGAGCAGTACTTC
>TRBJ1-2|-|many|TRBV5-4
CASYLRGGGYTF
TGTGCCAGCTACCTTCGGGGGGGTGGCTACACCTTC
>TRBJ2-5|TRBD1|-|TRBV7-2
CASSRGTGETQYF
TGTGCCAGCAGCCGAGGGACAGGGGAGACCCAGTACTTC
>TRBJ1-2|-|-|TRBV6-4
CASSDSGGAYGYTF
TGTGCCAGCAGTGACTCGGGGGGTGCCTATGGCTACACCTTC
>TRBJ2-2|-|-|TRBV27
CASSSDGDGELFF
TGTGCCAGCAGTTCGGACGGGGACGGGGAGCTGTTTTTT